This T cell receptor (beta chain) came from a study of cytomegalovirus exposure and HLA in healthy donors. Study information: Unique TCR beta sequences numbering approximately 120 million came from approximately 180 million T cells in an earlier analysis. Study-wide results and caveats: The authors enumerated 180 or so TCR beta chains as linked to cytomegalovirus. In a later analysis, TCR association rates varied by HLA locus: DRB1 most, HLA-C fewest.

The CDR3 sequence is 17 residues long. Trimming stripped 0 bases from V and 0 bases from J, with 12 bases between. Germline lookup yields CDR1 MGHRA and CDR2 YSYEKL. Points on this clone: The target antigen is unknown.

PCR was performed using 60 Vbeta and 13 Jbeta primers. As processed by the authors: It was a later analysis that counted roughly 80 million unique TCR beta chains, of which 9.5 million to 14 million were shared. Only in-frame clones appear in the TCRdb table, and some are missing; sequencing was by immunoSEQ multiplex PCR. D and trimming come from the DNA, and the V and J calls and clone size come from that table. The sample has some 80,000 clones, 78% seen once. This clonotype was sampled from a man in his forties or fifties in good health and CMV-seronegative. This chain joins TRBV4-1 and TRBJ2-1, with a possible D match to TRBD2 (5 bases). The sequencing input was PBMCs. CDR3 sequence: CASSQEDLAGSYNEQFF. CDR3 DNA: TGCGCCAGCAGCCAAGAGGACCTGGCGGGCTCCTACAATGAGCAGTTCTTC.